This is a list of T cell receptor beta chains from one sample in a study of shared clonotypes between healthy human individuals. Sequencing was performed with immunoSEQ multiplex PCR; in TCRdb, only in-frame clones are kept and a portion is missing. This sample has 2 million to 2.5 million clones, with about 90% found just once. Source material: naive CD4+ T cells from PBMCs. The source of these receptors is a man in his late teens or twenties in good health. Some clones in this sample may be carry-over from other donors' samples. Both conserved end residues are trimmed from each CDR3. The order of the fields is V gene, J gene, clone size, CDR3 protein. The size field is filled for only some rows; it gives once, few, many or a size class.

>TRBV6-1|TRBJ1-2|NA
ASSDVGQYGYT
>TRBV28|TRBJ2-7|NA
ASTGTSGTGEQY
>TRBV9|TRBJ1-4|NA
ASSARGGRGATNEKLF
>TRBV5-4|TRBJ2-1|NA
ASSPGTHEQF
>TRBV25-1|TRBJ2-1|NA
ASNGWTSGYNEQF
>TRBV6-1|TRBJ2-5|NA
ASRLPGGETQY
>TRBV4-1|TRBJ1-5|few
ASSQVGGNQPQH
>TRBV13|TRBJ2-7|NA
ASSFRPPGVEQY
>TRBV6-1|TRBJ2-4|NA
ASSEENIQY
>TRBV5-1|TRBJ2-3|NA
ASSRLAGGGTDTQY
>TRBV6-5|TRBJ2-5|NA
ASRRTGQETQY
>TRBV15|TRBJ2-7|NA
ATRGPGSEQY
>TRBV5-8|TRBJ1-3|NA
ASSSPWDTISGNTIY
>TRBV18|TRBJ2-7|NA
ASSPGLANEQY
>TRBV5-8|TRBJ2-1|NA
ASSLRGGLANEQF
>TRBV9|TRBJ2-2|NA
ASSFTPNTGELF
>TRBV2|TRBJ2-1|NA
ASNVETGYNEQF
>TRBV9|TRBJ2-5|NA
ASSVTGEGETQY
>TRBV5-8|TRBJ2-3|NA
ASSFRPTSTDTQY
>TRBV7-3|TRBJ2-1|NA
ASSFGGRFDEQF
>TRBV4-1|TRBJ1-1|NA
ASSQDNPSYTEAF
>TRBV28|TRBJ1-2|NA
ASWGGGDGYT
>TRBV7-2|TRBJ2-2|NA
ASSLQYTGELF
>TRBV19|TRBJ2-7|NA
ASKETSDILYEQY
>TRBV5-1|TRBJ2-5|NA
ASSRWGQETQY
>TRBV28|TRBJ2-1|NA
ASSHGTSGTIDNEQF
>TRBV20-1|TRBJ1-1|NA
SARYLAEAF
>TRBV5-4|TRBJ2-6|NA
ASKAGANVLT
>TRBV6-6|TRBJ1-2|once
ASSYLDGGYT
>TRBV11-2|TRBJ2-2|NA
ASSPLTGITGELF
>TRBV7-2|TRBJ1-1|NA
ASSLEALGMEAF
>TRBV7-9|TRBJ2-7|NA
ASSPRTDPEQY
>TRBV18|TRBJ1-3|NA
ASSLTTGMENTIY
>TRBV5-1|TRBJ1-1|NA
ASRISFRGMNTEAF
>TRBV5-1|TRBJ1-1|NA
ASSLAGGLGTEAF
>TRBV4-1|TRBJ2-1|NA
ASSLSGSSYNEQF
>TRBV9|TRBJ2-1|NA
ASSVGVAGVREQF
>TRBV28|TRBJ1-6|NA
ASSSGTGHGPLH
>TRBV11-2|TRBJ2-7|NA
ASTKGLGFYEQY
>TRBV6-5|TRBJ2-7|NA
ASREGLADSYEQY
>TRBV5-1|TRBJ1-1|NA
ASSLGGDNTEAF
>TRBV6-1|TRBJ1-2|NA
ASSGGAGYGYT
>TRBV9|TRBJ1-2|few
ASSVGQGNYGYT
>TRBV7-8|TRBJ2-7|NA
ASSPGTGTIHEQY
>TRBV28|TRBJ1-2|NA
ASSPTSGGYT
>TRBV18|TRBJ2-4|few
ASSPGSGDIQY
>TRBV10-3|TRBJ2-5|NA
AFSPSGSVETQY
>TRBV5-1|TRBJ2-7|NA
ASSSYLSTGVGYEQY
>TRBV21-1|TRBJ2-1|NA
ASSKRGTGWASVNEQF
>TRBV10-2|TRBJ2-5|NA
ASGGWGSGYQETQY
>TRBV27|TRBJ1-2|NA
ASRAGNYGYT
>TRBV2|TRBJ2-7|NA
ASSGSTSGRWYEQY
>TRBV6-1|TRBJ1-4|NA
ASRSGGLGEKLF
>TRBV21-1|TRBJ1-1|NA
ASSQNQDRDSLMNTEAF
>TRBV5-6|TRBJ2-5|NA
ASSLEGQVVWETQY
>TRBV5-1|TRBJ2-6|NA
ASSLASSVLT
>TRBV7-3|TRBJ2-1|NA
ASSSRGSSYNEQF